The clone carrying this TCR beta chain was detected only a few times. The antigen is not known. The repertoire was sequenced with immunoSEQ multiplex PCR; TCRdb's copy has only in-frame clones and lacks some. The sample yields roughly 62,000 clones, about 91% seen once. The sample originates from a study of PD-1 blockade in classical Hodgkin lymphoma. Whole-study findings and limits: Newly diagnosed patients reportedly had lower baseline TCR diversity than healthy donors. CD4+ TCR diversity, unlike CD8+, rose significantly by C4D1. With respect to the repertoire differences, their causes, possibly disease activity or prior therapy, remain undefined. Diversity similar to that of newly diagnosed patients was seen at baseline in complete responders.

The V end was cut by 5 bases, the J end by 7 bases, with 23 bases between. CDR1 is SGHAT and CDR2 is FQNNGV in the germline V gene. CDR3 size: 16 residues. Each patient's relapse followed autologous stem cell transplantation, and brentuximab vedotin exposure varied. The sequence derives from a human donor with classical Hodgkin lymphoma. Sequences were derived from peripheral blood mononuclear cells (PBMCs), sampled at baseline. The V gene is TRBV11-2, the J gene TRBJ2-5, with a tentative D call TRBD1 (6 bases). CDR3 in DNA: TGTGCCAGCAGCCGGGCCGCCCAACAGGGAAGGGGGACCCAGTACTTC. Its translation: CASSRAAQQGRGTQYF.